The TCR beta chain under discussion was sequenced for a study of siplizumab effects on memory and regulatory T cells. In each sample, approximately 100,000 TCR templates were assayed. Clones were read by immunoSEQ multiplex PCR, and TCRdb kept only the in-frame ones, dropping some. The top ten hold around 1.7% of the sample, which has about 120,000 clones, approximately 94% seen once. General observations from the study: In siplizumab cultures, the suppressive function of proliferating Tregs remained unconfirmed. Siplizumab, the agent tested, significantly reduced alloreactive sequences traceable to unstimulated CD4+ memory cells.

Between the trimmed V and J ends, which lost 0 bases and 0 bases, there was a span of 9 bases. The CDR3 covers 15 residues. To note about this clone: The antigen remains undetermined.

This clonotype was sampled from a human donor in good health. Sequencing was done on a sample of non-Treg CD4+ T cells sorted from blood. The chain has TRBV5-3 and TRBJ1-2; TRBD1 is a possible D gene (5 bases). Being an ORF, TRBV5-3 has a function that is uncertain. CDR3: CARSLGQKANYGYTF. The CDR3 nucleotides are TGTGCCAGAAGCTTGGGACAGAAAGCTAACTATGGCTACACCTTC.